The 16 T cell receptor beta chains below all came from one sample that was sequenced in a study of cytomegalovirus exposure and HLA in healthy donors. PCR primers comprised 60 Vbeta and 13 Jbeta primers. This table comes from immunoSEQ multiplex PCR, and its TCRdb copy is limited to in-frame clones, with some not included. The table has some 200,000 clones, over 60% seen once; the top ten hold roughly 2%. The sample comprised PBMCs. These receptors came from a man between 18 and 35 years old in good health and CMV-seronegative.

The rearrangement uses TRBV5-5 and TRBJ2-1, with 8 bases lining up with TRBD2. CDR3 size: 16 residues. V shed 4 bases and J 4 bases; nucleotides not matched to a gene: 10. The germline V gene has CDR1 SGHKS and CDR2 YYEKEE (reference sequence). In DNA, the CDR3 is TGTGCCAGCAGCCCGACAGCCAGCGGGGGTTACAATGAGCAGTTCTTC. This sequence encodes CASSPTASGGYNEQFF.

The chain employs TRBV14 and TRBJ1-4, with 8 bases aligning to TRBD1. Per germline, CDR1 SGHDN and CDR2 FVKESK. Germline trimming cut 0 bases from V and 4 bases from J; bases unmatched to any gene: 7. This CDR3 has 17 residues. CDR3 amino acids: CASSQEAGDRRNEKLFF. The CDR3 DNA is TGTGCCAGCAGCCAAGAAGCAGGGGACAGGCGTAATGAAAAACTGTTTTTT. Full variable domain (outside the CDR3, taken from reference TRBV14 and TRBJ1-4): EAGVTQFPSHSVIEKGQTVTLRCDPISGHDNLYWYRRVMGKEIKFLLHFVKESKQDESGMPNNRFLAERTGGTYSTLKVQPAELEDSGVYFCASSQEAGDRRNEKLFFGSGTQLSVL.

V usage is TRBV5-4 and J usage is TRBJ1-3; TRBD1 is a possible D gene (5 bases). Trimming took off 4 bases at V and 3 bases at J, with 14 bases between the two ends. Germline CDR1 is SGHNT and CDR2 is YYREEE (reference sequence). The CDR3 is made up of 15 amino acids. CDR3 DNA: TGTGCCAGCAGCCCGGGGTCGGGGGATGGAAACACCATATATTTT. It translates to CASSPGSGDGNTIYF.

The chain is built from TRBV29-1 and TRBJ2-7; D is perhaps TRBD1 (5 bases). The CDR3 is 14 amino acids. V dropped 4 bases and J dropped 0 bases, with 13 bases sitting between them. From germline, CDR1 is SQVTM and CDR2 ANQGSEA. The CDR3 reads CSVVAQGLSYEQYF. CDR3 nucleotides: TGCAGCGTTGTAGCCCAGGGCCTCTCCTACGAGCAGTACTTC.

The CDR3 sequence is CAIMGQERYEQYF. The CDR3 bases are TGTGCCATCATGGGACAGGAAAGATACGAGCAGTACTTC. The chain joins TRBV10-3 to TRBJ2-7; 8 nucleotides match TRBD1. Germline lookup yields CDR1 ENHRY and CDR2 SYGVKD. V lost 7 bases, J lost 4 bases, and 6 bases stayed unmatched. This CDR3 spans 13 amino acids.

The chain combines TRBV6-1 with TRBJ1-2; D not certain. Trimming took off 5 bases at V and 3 bases at J, with 4 bases between the two ends. This CDR3 has 11 residues. Germline V gene sequence: CDR1 MNHNS, CDR2 SASEGT. This CDR3 is CASSPYYGYTF. Written as DNA, the CDR3 is TGTGCCAGCAGTCCTTACTATGGCTACACCTTC.

The genes are TRBV19 and TRBJ2-3; 7 positions match TRBD1. CDR3 size: 15 residues. Germline values: CDR1 LNHDA, CDR2 SQIVND (reference sequence). The V segment lost 4 bases and the J segment 2 bases; nucleotides outside the gene matches: 6. In nucleotides, the CDR3 is TGTGCCAGTAGTAACCGGGACAGATACACAGATACGCAGTATTTT. Translation gives CASSNRDRYTDTQYF.

This sequence joins TRBV7-2 and TRBJ2-4; the match to TRBD1 covers 9 bases. The CDR3 is 17 residues long. CDR1 is SGHTA, CDR2 FQGNSA, per germline. V lost 0 bases and J lost 3; bases outside the gene matches: 6. CDR3 in DNA: TGTGCCAGCAGCTTAGCGCAGGGACAGGGAGTCAAAAACATTCAGTACTTC. It yields the protein CASSLAQGQGVKNIQYF.

The chain links TRBV7-8 to TRBJ2-7, with TRBD2 matching 9 bases. Germline loops: CDR1 SGHVS, CDR2 FQNEAQ. V lost 4 bases, J lost 3 bases, and 10 bases stayed unmatched. There are 16 residues in the CDR3. The CDR3 nucleotides read TGTGCCAGCAGCTCGAAATTAGCGGGAGTGGGCTACGAGCAGTACTTC. This encodes CASSSKLAGVGYEQYF.

The rearrangement links TRBV6-1 to TRBJ1-2; TRBD1 aligns across 7 bases. Per germline, CDR1 MNHNS and CDR2 SASEGT. The CDR3 is 12 amino acids. V shed 6 bases and J 4 bases; nucleotides not matched to a gene: 2. CDR3 amino acids: CASREGAYGYTF. CDR3 nucleotide sequence: TGTGCCAGCAGGGAGGGGGCCTATGGCTACACCTTC.

The rearrangement uses TRBV11-2 and TRBJ1-1; D gene uncertain. Germline V gene lookup returns CDR1 SGHAT and CDR2 FQNNGV. The V end lost 5 bases, the J end lost 5 bases, and 15 bases lay between the germline ends. The CDR3 is 14 residues long. CDR3 protein: CASSPQRPGTEAFF. DNA of the CDR3: TGTGCCAGCAGCCCCCAGCGTCCGGGAACTGAAGCTTTCTTT.

V usage is TRBV6-5 and J usage is TRBJ2-7, with 12 bases aligning to TRBD1. The CDR3 is 14 residues long. V gave up 6 bases and J gave up 3 bases; unmatched junction bases: 3. Germline V CDR1 and CDR2: MNHEY, SVGAGI. The CDR3 coding sequence is TGTGCCAGCAGGGGACAGGGGGCAATCTACGAGCAGTACTTC. Its translation: CASRGQGAIYEQYF.

The V call is TRBV5-1, the J call TRBJ1-2; 7 bases fit TRBD1. J gave up 8 bases and V 0 bases, and 7 bases lay outside the gene matches. Germline values: CDR1 SGHRS, CDR2 YFSETQ. This CDR3 has 14 residues. CDR3 protein: CASSLGGQGGGYTF. The CDR3 nucleotides are TGCGCCAGCAGCTTGGGAGGTCAGGGGGGCGGCTACACCTTC.

V and J are TRBV9 and TRBJ1-1; 7 bases align to TRBD1. CDR3 size: 13 residues. J gave up 5 bases and V 1 base, and 2 bases lay outside the gene matches. From germline, CDR1 is SGDLS and CDR2 YYNGEE. As DNA, the CDR3 is TGTGCCAGCAGCGTAACAGGGGAAACTGAAGCTTTCTTT. Encoded protein: CASSVTGETEAFF.

This CDR3 reads CASSVRSGGTDTQYF. DNA for the CDR3: TGTGCCAGCAGCGTCCGCAGTGGGGGGACAGATACGCAGTATTTT. This chain joins TRBV9 and TRBJ2-3; D possibly corresponds to TRBD2 (6 bases). Germline V gives CDR1 SGDLS, CDR2 YYNGEE. The CDR3 has 15 residues. Deletions cut 2 bases from V and 3 bases from J, with 13 bases between.

The rearrangement links TRBV28 to TRBJ2-1; weak D call: TRBD2 (6 bases). The CDR3 spans 13 residues. Trimming left V 5 bases short and J 8 bases short, with 13 bases between. Germline-derived CDR1 and CDR2 are MDHEN and SYDVKM. The CDR3 coding sequence is TGTGCCAGCAGTAGTAGCGGTGGCGATGAGCAGTTCTTC. It specifies CASSSSGGDEQFF.